The rows below give T cell receptor beta chains drawn from one sample of a study of shared clonotypes between healthy human individuals. TCRdb's table, derived via immunoSEQ multiplex PCR, lists solely in-frame clones and lacks some. The table records 950,000 to 1,100,000 clones, about 74% of them present only once. Sequencing was carried out using memory CD4+ T cells sorted from blood. The receptors were gathered from a man in his late teens or twenties in good health. Both conserved end residues are part of each CDR3. The D gene is left open where the match is weak. The size field is filled for only some rows; it gives once, few, many or a size class.

D: TRBD2; V: TRBV7-9; J: TRBJ2-3; size: .; DNA: TGTGCCAGCAGCTCCCGACTAGCGGACACAGATACGCAGTATTTT; CDR3: CASSSRLADTDTQYF
D: TRBD1; V: TRBV12-5; J: TRBJ1-4; size: .; DNA: TGTGCTAGTGGTTATGCTTTGGGACAGGGGGAATCTAATGAAAAACTGTTTTTT; CDR3: CASGYALGQGESNEKLFF
D: .; V: TRBV6-5; J: TRBJ1-6; size: .; DNA: TGTGCCAGCAGAGCGGACAGAGCCTATAATTCACCCCTCCACTTT; CDR3: CASRADRAYNSPLHF
D: .; V: TRBV6-1; J: TRBJ1-5; size: .; DNA: TGTGCCAGCACCCAAGGGGGAAGCAATCAGCCCCAGCATTTT; CDR3: CASTQGGSNQPQHF
D: TRBD2; V: TRBV6-1; J: TRBJ2-2; size: once; DNA: TGTGCCAGCAGCGGGACTAGCGGGAGAGCCGGGGAGCTGTTTTTT; CDR3: CASSGTSGRAGELFF
D: .; V: TRBV7-2; J: TRBJ1-4; size: .; DNA: TGTGCCAGCAGCTTACAGGGAGTTCGCGAAAAACTGTTTTTT; CDR3: CASSLQGVREKLFF
D: .; V: TRBV18; J: TRBJ2-5; size: .; DNA: TGTGCCAGCTCACCAAATAGCGGCCAAGAGACCCAGTACTTC; CDR3: CASSPNSGQETQYF
D: TRBD1; V: TRBV6-5; J: TRBJ1-5; size: .; DNA: TGTGCCAGCAAAGAGGACAGGGTTAGCAATCAGCCCCAGCATTTT; CDR3: CASKEDRVSNQPQHF
D: TRBD1; V: TRBV4-2; J: TRBJ1-4; size: .; DNA: TGTGCCAGCAGCCAAGGACCGGGGGAGGGGGCGGCCGTTGGTGAAAAACTGTTTTTT; CDR3: CASSQGPGEGAAVGEKLFF
D: .; V: TRBV13; J: TRBJ2-7; size: .; DNA: TGTGCCAGCAGCCATGGGGCAGGGACATACGAGCAGTACTTC; CDR3: CASSHGAGTYEQYF
D: TRBD1; V: TRBV5-8; J: TRBJ2-7; size: .; DNA: TGTGCCAGCAGCTTTACGACAGGGGGTTCCTACGAGCAGTACTTC; CDR3: CASSFTTGGSYEQYF
D: TRBD1; V: TRBV28; J: TRBJ1-2; size: once; DNA: TGTGCCAGCAGTTTACGTACAGGGGGGGGTGGCTACACCTTC; CDR3: CASSLRTGGGGYTF
D: TRBD1; V: TRBV4-1; J: TRBJ2-7; size: .; DNA: TGCGCCAGCAGCCAAGATTTGGGGGACAGGGGTTACTACGAGCAGTACTTC; CDR3: CASSQDLGDRGYYEQYF
D: .; V: TRBV7-2; J: TRBJ2-1; size: .; DNA: TGTGCCAGCAGCTTAGAGAAGGGAAAGCAGTTCTTC; CDR3: CASSLEKGKQFF
D: TRBD1; V: TRBV19; J: TRBJ1-5; size: .; DNA: TGTGCCAGTAGCGGGACAGGGGGCTTTGGGCAGCCCCAGCATTTT; CDR3: CASSGTGGFGQPQHF
D: .; V: TRBV11-2; J: TRBJ2-1; size: .; DNA: TGTGCCAGCAGCTTCCCGCCGGGGCTAAGCCATGAGCAGTTCTTC; CDR3: CASSFPPGLSHEQFF
D: .; V: TRBV2; J: TRBJ2-7; size: .; DNA: TGTGCCAGCAGTGGGGGTAGTAGGTACGAGCAGTACTTC; CDR3: CASSGGSRYEQYF
D: .; V: TRBV11-2; J: TRBJ2-5; size: many; DNA: TGTGCCAGCAGCGAATTGACCCAGACCCAGTACTTC; CDR3: CASSELTQTQYF
D: TRBD1; V: TRBV5-8; J: TRBJ2-5; size: .; DNA: TGTGCCAGCAGCAGGGACAGGAGTCGGGAGACCCAGTACTTC; CDR3: CASSRDRSRETQYF
D: TRBD2; V: TRBV7-2; J: TRBJ2-3; size: .; DNA: TGTGCCAGCAACTTAGCGGGAGGGCCCTCAGATACGCAGTATTTT; CDR3: CASNLAGGPSDTQYF
D: .; V: TRBV7-2; J: TRBJ1-1; size: .; DNA: TGTGCCAGCAGCTTAACAGTCAGGACTGAAGCTTTCTTT; CDR3: CASSLTVRTEAFF
D: .; V: TRBV30; J: TRBJ2-7; size: .; DNA: TGTGCCTGCGGGCGAAGTTACGAGCAGTACTTC; CDR3: CACGRSYEQYF
D: .; V: TRBV5-1; J: TRBJ2-7; size: .; DNA: TGCGCCAGCAGCTTGGAGGGACGGTCTTACGAGCAGTACTTC; CDR3: CASSLEGRSYEQYF
D: .; V: TRBV5-1; J: TRBJ2-3; size: few; DNA: TGCGCCAGCAGCTTCCGCTCTAGCACAGATACGCAGTATTTT; CDR3: CASSFRSSTDTQYF
D: .; V: TRBV5-6; J: TRBJ2-7; size: .; DNA: TGTGCCAGCAGCTTACAGGGTGGCTACGAGCAGTACTTC; CDR3: CASSLQGGYEQYF
D: .; V: TRBV21-1; J: TRBJ2-7; size: once; DNA: TGTGCCAGCAGTTACAGGAGGCTCAGCGTTCCTCTCTACGAGCAGTACTTC; CDR3: CASSYRRLSVPLYEQYF